The 27 T cell receptor beta chains below all came from one sample that was sequenced in a study of T-cell memory formation after mild COVID-19 (dated by TCRdb to about 2021). Library generation was performed with 5' RACE. Sequenced using an Illumina NovaSeq 6000. TCRdb ran its own pipeline on the public reads, namely fastp trimming at Q25 and MiXCR clone calling, and kept in-frame beta chains. For every CDR3 protein sequence, its rows merge into one entry that carries the most common genes and DNA. The sample has a few hundred thousand distinct CDR3 sequences on record, 13% to 15% of them singletons. The top ten clones comprise under 25% of the sample. Material: PBMCs or a T cell subset sorted from them (not recorded which). These receptor sequences come from a young man who had mild COVID-19 (a few samples of this study predate the infection). The sample titles of this study are shuffled in the database, so cell type and time point are left out; the donor was told from shared clones.

This clonotype showed up many times. For the CDR3, the DNA is TGTGCCAGCAGTTTAGTTCTGGCGGTCTCGTTGACCAAAAACATTCAGTACTTC. This encodes CASSLVLAVSLTKNIQYF. The chain couples TRBV12-3 or TRBV12-4 to TRBJ2-4, with D hard to call. V was pared by 1 base and J by 2 bases, with 18 bases between. The CDR3 covers 18 residues.

This clonotype has only a few counts. This chain links TRBV12-3 or TRBV12-4 with TRBJ2-5, with 11 nucleotides matching TRBD2. The CDR3 totals 19 residues. With 5 bases clipped from V and 2 bases from J, the junction kept 16 bases outside the gene matches. This CDR3 reads CASSRPTDLAGGSQETQYF. The CDR3 DNA reads TGTGCCAGCAGTCGACCAACCGATCTAGCGGGGGGTAGTCAAGAGACCCAGTACTTC.

J is TRBJ1-6 and V is TRBV6-5; possibly TRBD1 for D (5 bases). Germline V lookup: CDR1 MNHEY, CDR2 SVGAGI. The length of the CDR3 is 15 residues. V gave up 5 bases and J gave up 7 bases, with 15 bases separating them. CDR3 residues: CASSRAGTKNSPLHF. The CDR3 coding sequence is TGTGCCAGCAGTAGAGCCGGGACCAAAAATTCACCCCTCCACTTT.

This clonotype occurred a few times. The gene calls are TRBV29-1 and TRBJ2-7; either TRBD1 or TRBD2 may fit D (5 bases each). Trimming took off 4 bases at V and 3 bases at J, with 13 bases between the two ends. Germline V gene data show CDR1 as SQVTM and CDR2 as ANQGSEA. This CDR3 has 13 residues. This CDR3 is CSVGWDESYEQYF. The CDR3 DNA is TGCAGCGTTGGGTGGGACGAAAGCTACGAGCAGTACTTC.

This clonotype came up a few times. The chain employs TRBV28 and TRBJ2-3, with 12 bases that match TRBD2. Trimming took 5 bases from V and 1 from J; bases not matched to a gene: 13. The CDR3 extends over 19 amino acids. Per germline, CDR1 MDHEN and CDR2 SYDVKM. For the CDR3, the DNA is TGTGCCAGCAGTACCCGTCTAGCGGGGGGGCCTCAACGCACAGATACGCAGTATTTT. Its translation: CASSTRLAGGPQRTDTQYF.

The chain carries TRBV18 and TRBJ2-7; D is unresolved. Between the trimmed V and J ends, which lost 2 bases and 6 bases, there was a span of 17 bases. This CDR3 comprises 15 residues. Germline V gene lookup returns CDR1 KGHSH and CDR2 LQKENI. CDR3 coding DNA: TGTGCCAGCTCACCATTGATGGGTTCGCCGGGCGAGCAGTACGTC. Translating it yields CASSPLMGSPGEQYV.

This sequence joins TRBV7-9 and TRBJ1-4; D is undetermined. The CDR3 sequence is 12 residues long. The germline gives CDR1 SEHNR, CDR2 FQNEAQ (reference sequence). Between the trimmed V and J ends, which lost 2 bases and 5 bases, there was a span of 3 bases. The CDR3 region has the DNA TGTGCCAGCAGCTTACAAAATGAAAAACTGTTTTTT. Its translation is CASSLQNEKLFF.

This clonotype has a handful of counts. CDR3 DNA: TGTGCCAGCAGCTATGACAGACTCGACTATGGCTACACCTTC. Translating gives CASSYDRLDYGYTF. The genes are TRBV27 and TRBJ1-2; possibly TRBD1 for D (5 bases). CDR3 size: 14 residues. Germline V gives CDR1 MNHEY, CDR2 SMNVEV (reference sequence). The V gene lost 6 bases and the J gene lost 3 bases, with 14 bases spanning the gap.

The chain carries TRBV28 and TRBJ2-3, with TRBD2 matching over 11 bases. Per germline, CDR1 MDHEN and CDR2 SYDVKM. This CDR3 has 18 residues. V lost 2 bases to trimming and J lost 0 bases; unmatched junction nucleotides: 7. CDR3: CASSLPLAGVLSTDTQYF. DNA for the CDR3: TGTGCCAGCAGTTTACCACTAGCGGGGGTGCTTAGCACAGATACGCAGTATTTT.

V usage is TRBV7-9 and J usage is TRBJ2-2, with 9 bases identical to TRBD2. The J segment lost 2 bases and the V segment lost 6 bases, leaving 7 bases of the junction unmatched. From germline, CDR1 is SEHNR and CDR2 FQNEAQ (reference sequence). CDR3 size: 16 residues. CDR3 loop: CASSSAGTSNTGELFF. The CDR3 DNA is TGTGCCAGCAGTTCCGCCGGGACTAGCAACACCGGGGAGCTGTTTTTT. Looking up the rest from reference TRBV7-9 and TRBJ2-2 gives the full variable domain: DTGVSQNPRHKITKRGQNVTFRCDPISEHNRLYWYRQTLGQGPEFLTYFQNEAQLEKSRLLSDRFSAERPKGSFSTLEIQRTEQGDSAMYLCASSSAGTSNTGELFFGEGSRLTVL.

The chain couples TRBV7-3 to TRBJ2-3, with TRBD1 matching 8 bases. Trimming at V came to 5 bases and at J to 4 bases, leaving 5 bases not matched to a gene. The CDR3 spans 14 residues. CDR1 is SGHTA, CDR2 FQGTGA, per germline. In nucleotides, the CDR3 is TGTGCCAGCAGCGCCCAGGGGGCCTCAGATACGCAGTATTTT. The encoded protein is CASSAQGASDTQYF. Drawing the rest from reference TRBV7-3 and TRBJ2-3, the complete variable domain is GAGVSQTPSNKVTEKGKYVELRCDPISGHTALYWYRQSLGQGPEFLIYFQGTGAADDSGLPNDRFFAVRPEGSVSTLKIQRTERGDSAVYLCASSAQGASDTQYFGPGTRLTVL.

At least ten counts were recorded for this clonotype. This chain links TRBV7-2 with TRBJ2-3; TRBD2 agrees at 10 bases. V lost 2 bases to trimming and J lost 4 bases; unmatched junction nucleotides: 3. Germline V gene sequence: CDR1 SGHTA, CDR2 FQGNSA. This CDR3 comprises 15 residues. In DNA form, the CDR3 reads TGTGCCAGCAGCTTATCTAGCGGGGGCGCAGATACGCAGTATTTT. Amino acids: CASSLSSGGADTQYF.

This clonotype was seen repeatedly, ten times or more. This sequence joins TRBV15 and TRBJ2-5; D is perhaps TRBD2 (5 bases). The germline V gene encodes CDR1 LNHNV and CDR2 YYDKDF (reference sequence). This CDR3 is 15 amino acids long. The ends were cut back, 0 bases at V and 8 bases at J, with 16 bases in the middle. CDR3 nucleotide sequence: TGTGCCACCAGCAGAGATGCGGGTTACCCCGGAACCCAGTACTTC. Amino acids: CATSRDAGYPGTQYF.

The chain joins TRBV9 to TRBJ2-5; 7 bases agree with TRBD1. The ends lost 3 bases at V and 5 bases at J; junction bases unmatched: 10. Germline V gives CDR1 SGDLS, CDR2 YYNGEE. The CDR3 is 15 residues long. In nucleotides, the CDR3 is TGTGCCAGCAGCGCCGATACAGGGGCCGTGGAGACCCAGTACTTC. This gives the protein CASSADTGAVETQYF.

This clonotype was detected many times. The CDR3 sequence is CASSLFRVPVLTVTGELFF. CDR3 sequence (DNA): TGTGCCAGCAGCTTATTTCGCGTACCGGTGCTCACTGTCACCGGGGAGCTGTTTTTT. This chain connects TRBV7-8 to TRBJ2-2; the D is unclear. The CDR3 contains 19 residues. Trimming pared 2 bases from V and 4 bases from J, leaving 23 bases between. CDR1 SGHVS and CDR2 FQNEAQ come from the germline V gene.

This clonotype was seen a handful of times. The chain is built from TRBV2 and TRBJ2-3; D gene ambiguous. CDR3 length equals 13 residues. Trimming stripped 6 bases from V and 0 bases from J, with 7 bases between. From germline, CDR1 is SNHLY and CDR2 FYNNEI. The CDR3 region is CASSESSTDTQYF. CDR3 DNA: TGTGCCAGCAGCGAGTCTAGCACAGATACGCAGTATTTT.

The chain has TRBV7-9 and TRBJ2-3, with a weak D call TRBD1 (6 bases). CDR1 and CDR2 (germline): SEHNR, FQNEAQ (reference sequence). V was shortened by 6 bases and J by 4 bases, with 20 bases between the two germline ends. This CDR3 is 16 amino acids long. CDR3 sequence reads: CASRGRQVGRSDTQYF. Written as DNA, the CDR3 is TGTGCCAGCAGGGGACGACAGGTTGGCCGGTCAGATACGCAGTATTTT.

This clonotype was seen at least ten times. The V gene is TRBV28, the J gene TRBJ1-5, with 8 bases that match TRBD1. This CDR3 region has 14 residues. Germline values: CDR1 MDHEN, CDR2 SYDVKM. V dropped 5 bases and J dropped 6; count of bases not matched to a gene: 6. CDR3: CASSTQGGSQPQHF. CDR3 bases: TGTGCCAGCAGTACACAGGGGGGTAGTCAGCCCCAGCATTTT.

The chain employs TRBV7-9 and TRBJ2-7, with unresolved D. Germline V gene data show CDR1 as SEHNR and CDR2 as FQNEAQ (reference sequence). V was clipped by 5 bases and J by 3 bases, with 8 bases between them. This CDR3 comprises 12 residues. The CDR3 reads CASSQAGYEQYV. The CDR3, as DNA: TGTGCCAGCAGCCAGGCCGGCTACGAGCAGTACGTC.

This clonotype came up many times. V usage is TRBV9 and J usage is TRBJ1-3, with D possibly being TRBD1 (6 bases). Trimming cost V 3 bases and J 3 bases, with 19 bases left between them. Per the germline V gene, CDR1 is SGDLS and CDR2 is YYNGEE. CDR3 length: 17 amino acids. CDR3 loop: CASSEGGGRDIGNTIYF. The CDR3 coding sequence is TGTGCCAGCAGCGAAGGGGGGGGACGCGATATTGGAAACACCATATATTTT.

This clonotype was seen a handful of times. V is TRBV12-3 or TRBV12-4 and J is TRBJ2-7, with 8 bases fitting TRBD1. The length of the CDR3 is 14 residues. V shed 8 bases and J 2 bases; nucleotides not matched to a gene: 8. This CDR3 reads CASGPRDRTYEQYF. CDR3 in DNA: TGTGCCAGCGGTCCCCGGGACAGGACCTACGAGCAGTACTTC.

The chain combines TRBV12-3 or TRBV12-4 with TRBJ2-3; D unresolved. CDR3 length: 13 amino acids. V shed 6 bases and J shed 0 bases, with 7 bases lying between them. CDR3 sequence: CASRVGSTDTQYF. The CDR3 bases are TGTGCCAGCAGGGTCGGGAGCACAGATACGCAGTATTTT.

V and J are TRBV7-2 and TRBJ2-2; D might be TRBD1 (5 bases). The CDR3 is 14 residues long. Trimming pared 7 bases from V and 8 bases from J, leaving 17 bases between. Per the germline V gene, CDR1 is SGHTA and CDR2 is FQGNSA. In nucleotides, the CDR3 is TGTGCCAGCATAACCTACCCAGGGAATGGGGAGCTGTTTTTT. Residues: CASITYPGNGELFF. The variable domain in full, completed from reference TRBV7-2 and TRBJ2-2, reads GAGVSQSPSNKVTEKGKDVELRCDPISGHTALYWYRQSLGQGLEFLIYFQGNSAPDKSGLPSDRFSAERTGGSVSTLTIQRTQQEDSAVYLCASITYPGNGELFFGEGSRLTVL.

This clonotype appeared many times. V gene TRBV20-1 combines with J gene TRBJ2-7; tentatively, D is TRBD1 or TRBD2 (5 bases each). CDR1 and CDR2 (germline): DFQATT, SNEGSKA (reference sequence). This CDR3 is 13 amino acids long. V was pared by 6 bases and J by 4 bases, with 16 bases between. CDR3: CSAGVTRAYEQYV. The CDR3 bases are TGCAGTGCAGGGGTTACTAGAGCTTACGAGCAGTACGTC.

This clonotype was seen only a few times. The chain is built from TRBV4-1 and TRBJ2-1; D may be TRBD2 (6 bases). The germline V and J ends were trimmed by 0 bases and 10 bases, with 13 bases remaining between them. Germline values: CDR1 MGHRA, CDR2 YSYEKL. This CDR3 region has 14 residues. The CDR3 is CASSQDGGTGEQFF. The CDR3 bases are TGCGCCAGCAGCCAAGATGGGGGGACGGGAGAGCAGTTCTTC.

This chain uses TRBV5-1 with TRBJ1-4, with 7 bases that match TRBD1. Unmatched junction bases numbered 7, after V lost 0 bases and J lost 5 bases. The CDR3 is made up of 16 amino acids. CDR1 and CDR2 (germline): SGHRS, YFSETQ. In DNA form, the CDR3 reads TGCGCCAGCAGCTTGGCGACGACAGGGTGGAATGAAAAACTGTTTTTT. Translated, it gives CASSLATTGWNEKLFF.

There are a few counts of this clonotype. In DNA form, the CDR3 reads TGCGCCAGCAGCTTGGCGATCACCCCACGCCCGTCTAACAATGAGCAGTTCTTC. Encoded protein: CASSLAITPRPSNNEQFF. V gene TRBV5-1 combines with J gene TRBJ2-1; no definite D call. The CDR3 runs 18 residues. Looked up from germline, CDR1 is SGHRS and CDR2 is YFSETQ. V shed 0 bases and J shed 5 bases, with 21 bases lying between them.